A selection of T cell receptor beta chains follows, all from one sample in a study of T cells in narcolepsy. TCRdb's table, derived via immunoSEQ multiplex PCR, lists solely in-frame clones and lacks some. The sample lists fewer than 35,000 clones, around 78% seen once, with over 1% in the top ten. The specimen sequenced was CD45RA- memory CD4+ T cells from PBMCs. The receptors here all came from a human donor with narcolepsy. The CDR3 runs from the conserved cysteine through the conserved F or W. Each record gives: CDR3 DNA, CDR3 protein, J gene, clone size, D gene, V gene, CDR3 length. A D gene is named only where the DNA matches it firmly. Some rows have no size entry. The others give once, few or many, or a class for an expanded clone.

DNA: TGTGCCTGGAGTGTTGGTCAGGGGGCCTCTGGAAACACCATATATTTT; CDR3: CAWSVGQGASGNTIYF; J: TRBJ1-3; size: -; D: TRBD1; V: TRBV30; length: 16
DNA: TGTGCCAGCAGTTACGACCGGAGGTGGTCACCCCTCCACTTT; CDR3: CASSYDRRWSPLHF; J: TRBJ1-6; size: -; D: -; V: TRBV6-5; length: 14
DNA: TGTGCCAGCAGTTTAAGGTCATGGTGGAGAACGGGGGCTAGCGGGTTCTACAATGAGCAGTTCTTC; CDR3: CASSLRSWWRTGASGFYNEQFF; J: TRBJ2-1; size: -; D: TRBD2; V: TRBV27; length: 22
DNA: TGTGCCAGCAGCTTTATTATGGGCTATGGCTACACCTTC; CDR3: CASSFIMGYGYTF; J: TRBJ1-2; size: once; D: -; V: TRBV5-5; length: 13
DNA: TGTGCCAGTAGACTTTTAGCGGGGGGCTACAATGAGCAGTTCTTC; CDR3: CASRLLAGGYNEQFF; J: TRBJ2-1; size: -; D: TRBD2; V: TRBV19; length: 15
DNA: TGTGCCAGCAGCTGGACAGGGGGTTACACCGGGGAGCTGTTTTTT; CDR3: CASSWTGGYTGELFF; J: TRBJ2-2; size: -; D: TRBD1; V: TRBV5-8; length: 15
DNA: TGTGCCAGCAGCCCGAGACAGGTGGCCTTAATAAAGACTGAAGCTTTCTTT; CDR3: CASSPRQVALIKTEAFF; J: TRBJ1-1; size: -; D: -; V: TRBV9; length: 17
DNA: TGCGCCAGCAGTCCCGACGCCTACGAGCAGTACTTC; CDR3: CASSPDAYEQYF; J: TRBJ2-7; size: -; D: -; V: TRBV5-1; length: 12
DNA: TGTGCCAGCAGCGTCCAGGGGGGAACTGAAGCTTTCTTT; CDR3: CASSVQGGTEAFF; J: TRBJ1-1; size: -; D: TRBD1; V: TRBV7-8; length: 13
DNA: TGTGCCAGCAGTTTCTCGGCCCCCCGAGACCCTGAAGCTTTCTTT; CDR3: CASSFSAPRDPEAFF; J: TRBJ1-1; size: -; D: -; V: TRBV27; length: 15
DNA: TGTGCCAGCAGTTTACTAAGGCAAGGCTACACCTTC; CDR3: CASSLLRQGYTF; J: TRBJ1-2; size: -; D: -; V: TRBV27; length: 12
DNA: TGTGCCAGCAGCTTGGGGACTAGCGCAGACCAAGAGACCCAGTACTTC; CDR3: CASSLGTSADQETQYF; J: TRBJ2-5; size: -; D: TRBD2; V: TRBV5-8; length: 16
DNA: TGCGCCAGCAGCTCAGGGCCTAACGCTGAAGCTTTCTTT; CDR3: CASSSGPNAEAFF; J: TRBJ1-1; size: -; D: -; V: TRBV5-1; length: 13
DNA: TGCGCCAGCAGCTTGGACGCAGGGGTGGATCAGCCCCAGCATTTT; CDR3: CASSLDAGVDQPQHF; J: TRBJ1-5; size: -; D: -; V: TRBV5-1; length: 15
DNA: TGTGCCAGAAAGATGGGGGCTAGCGGGAGGGGTGAGCAGTTCTTC; CDR3: CARKMGASGRGEQFF; J: TRBJ2-1; size: -; D: TRBD2; V: TRBV6-6; length: 15